The 17 T cell receptor beta chains below all came from one sample that was sequenced in a study of T cells in localized non-small cell lung cancer. TCRdb's copy holds only in-frame clones and misses some; the assay was immunoSEQ multiplex PCR. The table lists just under 2,000 clones, about 22% of them singletons, with 7% to 10% in the top ten. Sequences were derived from lung tumor tissue, sampled before any cancer treatment. The receptors stem from a woman between 40 and 69 years old with stage I lung adenocarcinoma.

This clone was seen a few times. The V gene is TRBV11-3, the J gene TRBJ2-3; D unresolved. Per the germline V gene, CDR1 is SGHNT and CDR2 is YENEEA. Between the trimmed V and J ends, which lost 4 bases and 7 bases, there was a span of 15 bases. The CDR3 sequence is 14 residues long. CDR3 DNA: TGTGCCAGCAGCTCCTTATCTAAGTCGTATACGCAGTATTTT. It codes for CASSSLSKSYTQYF. The entire variable domain, with the rest obtained from reference TRBV11-3 and TRBJ2-3, is as follows: EAGVVQSPRYKIIEKKQPVAFWCNPISGHNTLYWYLQNLGQGPELLIRYENEEAVDDSQLPKDRFSAERLKGVDSTLKIQPAELGDSAVYLCASSSLSKSYTQYFGPGTRLTVL.

The gene calls are TRBV18 and TRBJ2-4, with D possibly being TRBD1 or TRBD2 (5 bases each). V was shortened by 6 bases and J by 3 bases, with 15 bases between the two germline ends. CDR1 is KGHSH, CDR2 LQKENI, per germline. The CDR3 length is 15 residues. This chain's CDR3 is CASSQSRDRKNIQYF. DNA for the CDR3: TGTGCCAGCTCCCAAAGCCGGGACCGCAAAAACATTCAGTACTTC.

By sample fraction, this clone is medium-sized. The CDR3 reads CASGSLGSTNYGYTF. In nucleotides, the CDR3 is TGTGCCAGCGGAAGCCTTGGAAGTACTAACTATGGCTACACCTTC. The chain couples TRBV6-8 to TRBJ1-2, with unresolved D. Germline CDR1 MNHGY, CDR2 SAAAGT. The CDR3 length is 15 residues. Trimming took off 8 bases at V and 0 bases at J, with 16 bases between the two ends.

J is TRBJ2-5 and V is TRBV28; perhaps TRBD1 as D (5 bases). Trimming took off 6 bases at V and 5 bases at J, with 19 bases between the two ends. The CDR3 loop spans 15 amino acids. Germline V lookup: CDR1 MDHEN, CDR2 SYDVKM. The CDR3 region is CASSRRRTQSETQYF. The CDR3 coding sequence is TGTGCCAGCAGCCGGAGACGGACACAGAGCGAGACCCAGTACTTC.

The J gene is TRBJ2-3, the V gene TRBV28, with 8 positions matching TRBD1. V gave up 2 bases and J gave up 6 bases; unmatched junction bases: 7. The CDR3 length is 15 residues. Germline V lookup: CDR1 MDHEN, CDR2 SYDVKM. The CDR3 bases are TGTGCCAGCAGTTTAGGTAGGACAGGGAGGGATACGCAGTATTTT. It translates to CASSLGRTGRDTQYF.

This clone is classed as medium-sized. The rearrangement links TRBV6-8 to TRBJ1-3; tentative D call: TRBD1 (5 bases). The CDR3 covers 15 residues. V was shortened by 8 bases and J by 0 bases, with 14 bases between the two germline ends. Germline CDR1 reads MNHGY; CDR2 reads SAAAGT. CDR3 protein: CASRLDSFSGNTIYF. CDR3 coding DNA: TGTGCCAGCCGCTTAGACAGCTTCTCTGGAAACACCATATATTTT.

V gene TRBV9 combines with J gene TRBJ2-3, with D possibly matching TRBD1 (6 bases). This CDR3 has 15 amino acids. Trimming shortened V by 0 bases and J by 4 bases, and 12 bases separated the two germline ends. Germline V gives CDR1 SGDLS, CDR2 YYNGEE. The CDR3, as DNA: TGTGCCAGCAGCGTAGCAGGGGCTTTGGCAGATACGCAGTATTTT. Protein product: CASSVAGALADTQYF.

The chain employs TRBV30 and TRBJ1-1; D gene unclear. This CDR3 is built from 14 residues. V was clipped by 0 bases and J by 0 bases, with 8 bases between them. The germline gives CDR1 GTSNPN, CDR2 SVGIG (reference sequence). For the CDR3, the DNA is TGTGCCTGGAGTGTAAACAACATGAACACTGAAGCTTTCTTT. Its protein is CAWSVNNMNTEAFF. Supplemented by reference TRBV30 and TRBJ1-1, the full variable domain reads SQTIHQWPATLVQPVGSPLSLECTVEGTSNPNLYWYRQAAGRGLQLLFYSVGIGQISSEVPQNLSASRPQDRQFILSSKKLLLSDSGFYLCAWSVNNMNTEAFFGQGTRLTVV.

The genes are TRBV30 and TRBJ1-2; the D is unclear. The germline gives CDR1 GTSNPN, CDR2 SVGIG (reference sequence). This CDR3 contains 13 residues. With 4 bases removed from V and 1 base from J, the gap between germline ends came to 10 bases. The CDR3 region is CAWTDSVNYGYTF. CDR3 in DNA: TGTGCCTGGACAGATTCAGTTAACTATGGCTACACCTTC.

The chain is built from TRBV30 and TRBJ1-3; D is unresolved. Between the trimmed V and J ends, which lost 3 bases and 2 bases, there was a span of 5 bases. The germline gives CDR1 GTSNPN, CDR2 SVGIG (reference sequence). This CDR3 comprises 12 residues. CDR3 residues: CAWSGAGNTIYF. The CDR3 DNA sequence: TGTGCCTGGAGCGGAGCTGGAAACACCATATATTTT.

The chain employs TRBV6-8 and TRBJ2-5, with D possibly called TRBD1 or TRBD2 (7 bases each). This CDR3 has 16 residues. V shed 10 bases and J shed 5 bases, with 26 bases lying between them. CDR1 MNHGY and CDR2 SAAAGT come from the germline V gene. The CDR3 DNA reads as TGTGCCACCACTCAGGGGGGCAGCGGGGCTCGTGAGACCCAGTACTTC. This sequence encodes CATTQGGSGARETQYF.

The CDR3 DNA sequence: TGTGCCATCAGAGAGGCTAGCCCAGATACGCAGTATTTT. It is translated as CAIREASPDTQYF. The V and J genes are TRBV6-8 and TRBJ2-3, with D possibly TRBD2 on 5 matching bases. V was trimmed by 10 bases and J by 4 bases, leaving 15 bases between them. This CDR3 region has 13 residues. Germline CDR1 MNHGY, CDR2 SAAAGT.

V usage is TRBV11-3 and J usage is TRBJ1-1; D is perhaps TRBD1 (6 bases). V gave up 0 bases and J gave up 0 bases, with 8 bases separating them. Germline V gene sequence: CDR1 SGHNT, CDR2 YENEEA. This CDR3 contains 15 residues. CDR3 bases: TGTGCCAGCAGCTTAGAGAACAGGGTGAACACTGAAGCTTTCTTT. Translated: CASSLENRVNTEAFF.

This clone was detected a few times. The chain couples TRBV18 to TRBJ2-2; no clear D gene. There are 14 residues in the CDR3. V lost 3 bases to trimming and J lost 4 bases, with 9 bases between them. From germline, CDR1 is KGHSH and CDR2 LQKENI. Written as DNA, the CDR3 is TGTGCCAGCTCACCCCCCGGCAGCACCGGGGAGCTGTTTTTT. It yields the protein CASSPPGSTGELFF.

This clone ranks as medium-sized. The J gene is TRBJ1-2, the V gene TRBV11-3; 7 bases are a match to TRBD1. Trimming removed 5 bases from V and 6 bases from J; junction bases left unmatched: 12. The V gene's germline CDR1 is SGHNT and CDR2 YENEEA. The CDR3 has 15 residues. CDR3 amino acids: CASSTTLDRAHGYTF. The CDR3 bases are TGTGCCAGCAGCACAACACTCGACAGGGCTCATGGCTACACCTTC.

This rearrangement joins TRBV5-1 to TRBJ1-1, with 7 bases matching TRBD1. Germline-derived CDR1 and CDR2 are SGHRS and YFSETQ. Germline trimming cut 4 bases from V and 10 bases from J; bases unmatched to any gene: 16. This CDR3 region has 15 residues. The DNA for the CDR3 is TGCGCCAGCAGCCAACAAAACAGGGGCCCGCTCGGAGCTTTCTTT. This encodes CASSQQNRGPLGAFF.

The chain links TRBV10-2 to TRBJ2-3; D uncertain. Germline values: CDR1 WSHSY, CDR2 SAAADI. The V end was cut by 3 bases, the J end by 0 bases, with 10 bases between. This CDR3 comprises 15 residues. The DNA for the CDR3 is TGCGCCAGCAGTGATGGCGGCCCCAGCACAGATACGCAGTATTTT. Protein sequence: CASSDGGPSTDTQYF.